The TCR beta chain under discussion was sequenced for a study of human T cells and chemical hapten exposure. Only one count was recorded for this clonotype. Specified time point: healthy volunteer bleed at 6 weeks. Unfractionated whole blood served as the source for total RNA extraction. The germline V and J ends were trimmed by 5 bases and 0 bases, with 15 bases remaining between them. The CDR3 is made up of 16 amino acids. Germline V gene sequence: CDR1 SGHTA, CDR2 FQGNSA. The study used a library that attached unique molecular identifiers to individual cDNA molecules. TCRdb reprocessed the RACE reads with MiXCR, giving one entry per CDR3 protein. This sample has around 80,000 distinct CDR3 sequences, with about 8.7% found just once.

Material for sequencing was whole blood. This TCR was sampled from a male donor in good health. Some clones in this sample may be carry-over from other donors' samples. This chain connects TRBV7-2 to TRBJ2-3; D not resolved. The CDR3 region is CASSRRIASSTDTQYF. DNA for the CDR3: TGTGCCAGCAGCCGTCGCATCGCGTCTAGCACAGATACGCAGTATTTT.